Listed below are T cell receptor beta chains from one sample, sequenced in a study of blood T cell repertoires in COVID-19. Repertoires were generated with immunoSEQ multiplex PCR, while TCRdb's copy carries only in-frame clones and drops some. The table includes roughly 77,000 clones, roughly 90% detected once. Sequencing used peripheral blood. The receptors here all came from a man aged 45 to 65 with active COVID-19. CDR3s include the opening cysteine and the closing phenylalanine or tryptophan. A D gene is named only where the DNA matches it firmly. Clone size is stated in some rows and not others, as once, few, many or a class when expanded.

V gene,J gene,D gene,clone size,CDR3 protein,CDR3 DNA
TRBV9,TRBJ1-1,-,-,CASSHNSFMNTEAFF,TGTGCCAGCAGCCACAACAGCTTTATGAACACTGAAGCTTTCTTT
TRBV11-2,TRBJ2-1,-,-,CASSFDRNNEQFF,TGTGCCAGCAGCTTTGACAGGAACAATGAGCAGTTCTTC
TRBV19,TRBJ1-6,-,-,CASSPRENSPLHF,TGTGCCAGTAGTCCCCGCGAGAATTCACCCCTCCACTTT
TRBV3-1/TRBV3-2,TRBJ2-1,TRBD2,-,CASSHRGGEQFF,TGTGCCAGCAGCCATCGCGGGGGTGAGCAGTTCTTC
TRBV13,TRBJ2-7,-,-,CASSFGGRPYEQYF,TGTGCCAGCAGCTTCGGAGGTCGCCCCTACGAGCAGTACTTC
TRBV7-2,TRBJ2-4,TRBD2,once,CASSLGLAGDGYF,TGTGCCAGCAGCTTGGGACTAGCGGGAGACGGGTACTTC
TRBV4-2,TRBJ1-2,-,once,CASSQDRRGGYTF,TGTGCCAGCAGCCAAGATAGGAGGGGTGGCTACACCTTC
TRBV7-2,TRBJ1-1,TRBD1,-,CASSRDRSYTEAFF,TGTGCCAGCAGCCGGGACAGGTCGTACACTGAAGCTTTCTTT
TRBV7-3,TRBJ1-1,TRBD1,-,CASSLDRETEAFF,TGTGCCAGCAGCTTAGACAGGGAAACTGAAGCTTTCTTT
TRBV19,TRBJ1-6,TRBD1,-,CASSTPGGKDSPLHF,TGTGCCAGTAGTACTCCAGGGGGCAAGGACTCACCCCTCCACTTT
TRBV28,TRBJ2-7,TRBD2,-,CASKLSGRAYEQYF,TGTGCCAGCAAACTTAGCGGGAGAGCATACGAGCAGTACTTC
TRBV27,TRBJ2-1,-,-,CASSLEAYNEQFF,TGTGCCAGCAGTTTGGAGGCCTACAATGAGCAGTTCTTC
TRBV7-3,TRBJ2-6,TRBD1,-,CASSWDRAAGANVLTF,TGTGCCAGCAGCTGGGACAGGGCTGCGGGGGCCAACGTCCTGACTTTC
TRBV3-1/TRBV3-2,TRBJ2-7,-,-,CASSQAYGDSYEQYF,TGTGCCAGCAGCCAAGCTTACGGGGACTCCTACGAGCAGTACTTC
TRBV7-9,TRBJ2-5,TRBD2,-,CALGEGKQETQYF,TGTGCCCTGGGGGAGGGGAAACAAGAGACCCAGTACTTC
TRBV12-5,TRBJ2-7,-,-,CASGQGTRNEQYF,TGTGCTAGTGGCCAGGGAACCAGGAACGAGCAGTACTTC
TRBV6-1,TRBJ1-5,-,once,CASSERAQPQHF,TGTGCCAGCAGTGAGCGGGCCCAGCCCCAGCATTTT
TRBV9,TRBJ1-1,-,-,CASGGTSDTEAFF,TGTGCCAGCGGGGGGACCTCGGACACTGAAGCTTTCTTT
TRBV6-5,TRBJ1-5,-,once,CASMFTGNNQPQHF,TGTGCCAGCATGTTTACAGGGAATAATCAGCCCCAGCATTTT
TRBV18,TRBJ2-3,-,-,CASSPVTGSPDTQYF,TGTGCCAGCTCACCGGTTACAGGATCCCCAGATACGCAGTATTTT
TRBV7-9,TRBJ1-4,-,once,CASSLVGSEKLFF,TGTGCCAGCAGCTTAGTTGGTAGTGAAAAACTGTTTTTT
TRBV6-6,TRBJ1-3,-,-,CASSLFSGNTIYF,TGTGCCAGCAGCCTATTCTCTGGAAACACCATATATTTT
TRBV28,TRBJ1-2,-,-,CASSSDPLSRGDGYTF,TGTGCCAGCAGTTCGGACCCATTGAGCCGGGGAGATGGCTACACCTTC
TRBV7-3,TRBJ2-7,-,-,CASSLTGPGTLGYEQYF,TGTGCCAGCAGCTTAACGGGTCCCGGGACTCTCGGGTACGAGCAGTACTTC
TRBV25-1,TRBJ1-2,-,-,CASSEYGVGSNYGYTF,TGTGCCAGCAGTGAATATGGTGTCGGTTCTAACTATGGCTACACCTTC
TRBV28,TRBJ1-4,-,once,CASSLLRGGDEKLFF,TGTGCCAGCAGTTTACTGCGGGGGGGCGATGAAAAACTGTTTTTT
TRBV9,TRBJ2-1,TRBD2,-,CASSYQAGEGNEQFF,TGTGCCAGCAGCTATCAGGCCGGGGAGGGGAATGAGCAGTTCTTC
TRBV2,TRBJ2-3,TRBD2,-,CASVKDSGRTSDTQYF,TGTGCCAGCGTGAAGGATAGCGGGAGGACCTCGGATACGCAGTATTTT
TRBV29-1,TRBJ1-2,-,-,CSVLVAKGYTF,TGCAGCGTTCTGGTCGCGAAGGGCTACACCTTC
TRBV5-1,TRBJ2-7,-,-,CASSLATDRGDEQYF,TGCGCCAGCAGCTTGGCGACGGACAGAGGCGACGAGCAGTACTTC
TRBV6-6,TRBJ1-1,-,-,CASSGQVGTEAFF,TGTGCCAGCAGTGGCCAGGTGGGCACTGAAGCTTTCTTT
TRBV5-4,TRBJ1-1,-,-,CASGGKGTNTEAFF,TGTGCCAGCGGAGGGAAGGGCACCAACACTGAAGCTTTCTTT
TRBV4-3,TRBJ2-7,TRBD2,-,CASSQDTSGDYEQYF,TGCGCCAGCAGCCAAGATACTAGCGGGGATTACGAGCAGTACTTC
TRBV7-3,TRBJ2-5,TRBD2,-,CASSRTGTRGETQYF,TGTGCCAGCAGCCGGACCGGGACTAGGGGGGAGACCCAGTACTTC
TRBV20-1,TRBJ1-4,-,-,CSALLNEKLFF,TGCAGTGCCCTACTTAATGAAAAACTGTTTTTT
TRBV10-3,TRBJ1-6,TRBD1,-,CAIRTGVGLLHF,TGTGCCATCAGGACAGGGGTCGGTCTCCTCCACTTT
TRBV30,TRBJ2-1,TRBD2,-,CAWRTSGVVNEQFF,TGTGCCTGGAGGACTAGCGGGGTCGTCAATGAGCAGTTCTTC
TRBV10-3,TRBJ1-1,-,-,CAISDSRTEAFF,TGTGCCATCAGTGATTCGAGAACTGAAGCTTTCTTT
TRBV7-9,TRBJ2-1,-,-,CASSPHVSYNEQFF,TGTGCCAGCAGCCCACACGTCTCCTACAATGAGCAGTTCTTC
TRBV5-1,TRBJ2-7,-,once,CASSLGGGPSYEQYF,TGCGCCAGCAGCTTGGGGGGGGGCCCCTCCTACGAGCAGTACTTC
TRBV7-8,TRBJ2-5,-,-,CASSRTQGFQETQYF,TGTGCCAGCAGCAGAACACAGGGATTCCAAGAGACCCAGTACTTC
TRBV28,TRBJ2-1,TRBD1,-,CASSLRRETGGMYNEQFF,TGTGCCAGCAGTTTACGCCGGGAGACAGGGGGCATGTACAATGAGCAGTTCTTC
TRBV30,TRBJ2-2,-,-,CAWSGGQGNTGELFF,TGTGCCTGGAGCGGGGGGCAGGGGAACACCGGGGAGCTGTTTTTT
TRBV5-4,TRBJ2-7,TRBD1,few,CASSHPDRGRDEQYF,TGTGCCAGCAGCCACCCGGACAGGGGGCGCGACGAGCAGTACTTC
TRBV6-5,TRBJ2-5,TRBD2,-,CASKVATSGSETQYF,TGTGCCAGCAAGGTTGCGACTAGCGGATCAGAGACCCAGTACTTC